Below are 16 T cell receptor beta chains sequenced from a single sample in a study of blood T cell repertoires in COVID-19. Libraries were prepared by immunoSEQ multiplex PCR; TCRdb keeps only in-frame clonotypes and omits some of them. The sample includes some 340,000 clones, more than 70% of them seen just once. Material: PBMCs or T cells enriched from blood (not recorded which). All receptors derive from a woman aged 25 to 39 who had recovered from COVID-19.

The genes are TRBV3-1 (or the pseudogene TRBV3-2) and TRBJ1-1; maybe TRBD1 (5 bases). The CDR3 totals 13 residues. The V end lost 4 bases, the J end lost 7 bases, and 13 bases lay between the germline ends. Germline CDR1 is LGHDT and CDR2 is YNNKEL (reference sequence). The CDR3 region has the DNA TGTGCCAGCAGCCTGGGACTGGCCGTTGAAGCTTTCTTT. Encoded protein: CASSLGLAVEAFF.

V and J are TRBV29-1 and TRBJ2-3; the match to TRBD1 covers 7 bases. The junction had 4 bases not matched to a gene; V was cut back by 6 bases and J by 4 bases. CDR1 SQVTM and CDR2 ANQGSEA come from the germline V gene. There are 12 residues in the CDR3. The CDR3, as DNA: TGCAGCGTCATGACAGGGCCAGATACGCAGTATTTT. It is translated as CSVMTGPDTQYF.

This sequence joins TRBV9 and TRBJ2-3; 14 bases are shared with TRBD2. With 0 bases clipped from V and 7 bases from J, the junction kept 7 bases outside the gene matches. CDR3 length: 17 amino acids. Germline-derived CDR1 and CDR2 are SGDLS and YYNGEE. The CDR3 DNA sequence: TGTGCCAGCAGCGTAGGGCGGGGACTAGCGGGGGAGAATACGCAGTATTTT. This sequence encodes CASSVGRGLAGENTQYF.

With respect to this clone: The same CDR3 arises from other DNA sequences in this sample as well. V usage is TRBV6-5 and J usage is TRBJ1-2; 9 bases are a match to TRBD1. CDR1 and CDR2 (germline): MNHEY, SVGAGI. The ends lost 1 base at V and 5 bases at J; junction bases unmatched: 5. The CDR3 totals 15 residues. The CDR3 region is CASSYWDREGYGYTF. DNA for the CDR3: TGTGCCAGCAGTTACTGGGACAGGGAGGGATATGGCTACACCTTC.

V is TRBV5-1 and J is TRBJ2-3; D is undetermined. CDR1 is SGHRS, CDR2 YFSETQ, per germline. The CDR3 length is 14 residues. The V gene lost 1 base and the J gene lost 2 bases, with 8 bases spanning the gap. The CDR3 spells CASSLNPFTDTQYF. The CDR3 DNA reads as TGCGCCAGCAGCTTGAATCCTTTCACAGATACGCAGTATTTT.

This chain links TRBV5-6 with TRBJ2-1; TRBD2 agrees at 10 bases. J lost 0 bases, V lost 4 bases, and 7 bases had no gene match. The CDR3 contains 17 residues. Germline assignment: CDR1 SGHDT and CDR2 YYEEEE. The CDR3 DNA reads TGTGCCAGCAGCCCAGGGGAGCGGGGGGGCTCCTACAATGAGCAGTTCTTC. It specifies CASSPGERGGSYNEQFF.

This clone was found a few times. The rearrangement uses TRBV6-1 and TRBJ1-2, with D hard to call. The CDR3 extends over 14 amino acids. V was pared by 2 bases and J by 4 bases, with 11 bases between. Germline-derived CDR1 and CDR2 are MNHNS and SASEGT. CDR3: CASSELATAYGYTF. In DNA form, the CDR3 reads TGTGCCAGCAGTGAACTCGCTACAGCCTATGGCTACACCTTC.

This clone occurred many times. CDR3: CASTPAAHTDTQYF. The CDR3 DNA reads as TGTGCCAGCACTCCCGCGGCACACACAGATACGCAGTATTTT. This chain links TRBV6-6 with TRBJ2-3; D gene unclear. Germline V gives CDR1 MNHNY, CDR2 SVGAGI (reference sequence). The CDR3 has 14 residues. Trimming left V 7 bases short and J 2 bases short, with 13 bases between.

This chain links TRBV30 with TRBJ2-1; 8 bases agree with TRBD1. V lost 4 bases and J lost 4; bases outside the gene matches: 6. The V gene's germline CDR1 is GTSNPN and CDR2 SVGIG (reference sequence). This CDR3 is built from 14 residues. The CDR3 loop is CAWIRDRTYNEQFF. CDR3 sequence (DNA): TGTGCCTGGATCCGGGACAGGACGTACAATGAGCAGTTCTTC. Full variable domain (outside the CDR3, taken from reference TRBV30 and TRBJ2-1): SQTIHQWPATLVQPVGSPLSLECTVEGTSNPNLYWYRQAAGRGLQLLFYSVGIGQISSEVPQNLSASRPQDRQFILSSKKLLLSDSGFYLCAWIRDRTYNEQFFGPGTRLTVL.

V and J are TRBV5-6 and TRBJ2-7, with D uncertain. Trimming took 2 bases from V and 2 from J, leaving 17 bases between them. This CDR3 spans 16 amino acids. Germline assignment: CDR1 SGHDT and CDR2 YYEEEE. This CDR3 reads CASSFGVGALTYEQYF. Here the CDR3 DNA reads TGTGCCAGCAGCTTTGGAGTCGGTGCCCTTACCTACGAGCAGTACTTC.

The V call is TRBV29-1, the J call TRBJ1-1; D is perhaps TRBD1 (5 bases). Between the trimmed V and J ends, which lost 4 bases and 0 bases, there was a span of 15 bases. Germline V gene sequence: CDR1 SQVTM, CDR2 ANQGSEA. CDR3 length: 15 amino acids. As DNA, the CDR3 is TGCAGCGTTGGCCCAGGGTGGGGAATGAACACTGAAGCTTTCTTT. Its protein product is CSVGPGWGMNTEAFF.

The chain combines TRBV11-2 with TRBJ2-1, with 11 positions matching TRBD2. Per the germline V gene, CDR1 is SGHAT and CDR2 is FQNNGV. This CDR3 is 15 amino acids long. In nucleotides, the CDR3 is TGTGCGTCCCGGGCTAGCGGGGGGCTATACAATGAGCAGTTCTTC. It specifies CASRASGGLYNEQFF.

The rearrangement links TRBV19 to TRBJ2-5; the D gene is possibly TRBD2 (5 bases). The V gene lost 0 bases and the J gene lost 4 bases, with 12 bases spanning the gap. From germline, CDR1 is LNHDA and CDR2 SQIVND (reference sequence). This CDR3 spans 15 amino acids. The CDR3, as DNA: TGTGCCAGTAGTATAGAGGGCGCCGGGGTAGAGACCCAGTACTTC. The encoded protein is CASSIEGAGVETQYF.

This rearrangement joins TRBV19 to TRBJ2-6; D gene ambiguous. Looked up from germline, CDR1 is LNHDA and CDR2 is SQIVND (reference sequence). This CDR3 is built from 15 residues. Trimming took 4 bases from V and 2 from J, leaving 9 bases between them. The CDR3 here is CASSTLPPGANVLTF. The DNA for the CDR3 is TGTGCCAGTAGTACCCTCCCCCCTGGGGCCAACGTCCTGACTTTC.

The chain combines TRBV27 with TRBJ1-3, with TRBD1 matching 10 bases. V lost 5 bases to trimming and J lost 2 bases; unmatched junction nucleotides: 3. CDR3 length equals 15 residues. Germline assignment: CDR1 MNHEY and CDR2 SMNVEV (reference sequence). The CDR3 here is CASSVDRGPGNTIYF. Here the CDR3 DNA reads TGTGCCAGCAGTGTAGACAGGGGGCCTGGAAACACCATATATTTT.

The J gene is TRBJ1-6, the V gene TRBV5-1; 9 nucleotides match TRBD1. Germline V gene lookup returns CDR1 SGHRS and CDR2 YFSETQ. The CDR3 covers 17 residues. J gave up 10 bases and V 4 bases, and 15 bases lay outside the gene matches. CDR3 sequence reads: CASSPGGQGNSGSPLHF. CDR3 sequence (DNA): TGCGCCAGCAGCCCAGGGGGACAGGGTAATTCCGGCTCACCCCTCCACTTT.